This T cell receptor (beta chain) was observed in a study of T cell responses to AZD1222 COVID-19 vaccine. Study outcomes and limitations: Dominant at 160-218 and 743-854, vaccine-associated CD4 TCRs also spanned spike. Seropositive AZD1222 recipients at baseline numbered only six or seven. The donor group comprised mostly white British people and more females; the analysis possibly underestimated clonal diversity.

Concerning this clone itself: Its antigen remains unknown.

The CDR3 is 13 residues long. V shed 6 bases and J 5 bases; nucleotides not matched to a gene: 4. TCRdb's table, derived via immunoSEQ multiplex PCR, lists solely in-frame clones and lacks some. The sample has over 65,000 clones, roughly 89% seen once. The TCR comes from an adult who received the AZD1222 COVID-19 vaccine. This sequence joins TRBV12-3 or TRBV12-4 and TRBJ2-1, with 7 nucleotides matching TRBD1. Sample: peripheral blood, taken 28 days after the second AZD1222 dose. The CDR3 loop reads CASRPGQNNEQFF. CDR3 nucleotide sequence: TGTGCCAGCAGGCCGGGACAGAACAATGAGCAGTTCTTC.